This T cell receptor (beta chain) was recovered during a study of CD8 T cells in ankylosing spondylitis. This clonotype was detected a few times. Germline V gene sequence: CDR1 DFQATT, CDR2 SNEGSKA (reference sequence). The CDR3 totals 15 residues. The V end was cut by 6 bases, the J end by 2 bases, with 17 bases between. TCRdb re-called the 5' RACE reads through MiXCR, storing one row per CDR3 protein. The data show 250,000 to 300,000 distinct CDR3 sequences, around 20% seen once. The chain joins TRBV20-1 to TRBJ2-1; D might be TRBD1 or TRBD2, each matching 5 bases. The origin of this receptor is a male donor with ankylosing spondylitis or in good health (not recorded which). Sample: blood, either unsorted or a sorted T cell fraction (not recorded which). CDR3: CSAYSRGQAYNEQFF. CDR3 nucleotides: TGCAGTGCGTACTCGAGGGGCCAAGCCTACAATGAGCAGTTCTTC.